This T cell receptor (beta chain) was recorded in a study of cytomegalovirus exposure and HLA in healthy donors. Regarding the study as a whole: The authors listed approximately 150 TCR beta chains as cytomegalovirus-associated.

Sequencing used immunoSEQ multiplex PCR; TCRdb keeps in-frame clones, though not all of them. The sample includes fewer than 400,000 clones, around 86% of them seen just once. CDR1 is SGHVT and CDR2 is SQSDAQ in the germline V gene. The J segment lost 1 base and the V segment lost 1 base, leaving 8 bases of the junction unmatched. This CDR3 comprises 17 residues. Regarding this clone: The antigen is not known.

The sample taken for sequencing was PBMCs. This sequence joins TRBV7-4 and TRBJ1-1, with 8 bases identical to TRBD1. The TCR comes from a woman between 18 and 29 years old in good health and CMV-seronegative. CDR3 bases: TGTGCCAGCAGCTTAGAGCCCCATGGACAGGGGAACACTGAAGCTTTCTTT. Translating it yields CASSLEPHGQGNTEAFF.